This T cell receptor (beta chain) was documented in a study of OX40 agonist ivuxolimab in advanced cancers. Study-level background: Ivuxolimab, an agonist antibody against OX40 (CD134), was given to patients. Study outcomes and limitations: Partial responders treated at 0.1-3.0 mg/kg exhibited clonal expansion among the lowest measured. There was clonal expansion of CD4+ and CD8+ blood T cells by week 6 at 0.1 to 3.0 mg/kg.

On this clone: Its antigen is as yet unknown.

The table came from immunoSEQ multiplex PCR; TCRdb's copy has only in-frame clones and leaves some out. The sample lists more than 95,000 clones; approximately 90% were seen once. On cycle 4 day 1 and cycle 7 day 1, as well as at baseline, blood was sampled. In germline, CDR1 is MDHEN, CDR2 SYDVKM. The CDR3 runs to 15 residues. Germline trimming cut 5 bases from V and 5 bases from J; bases unmatched to any gene: 8. This receptor was taken from an adult with an advanced solid tumor such as melanoma, head and neck, liver or kidney cancer. Sample: CD4+ or CD8+ T cells sorted from blood, taken in a trial of the OX40 agonist ivuxolimab. This sequence joins TRBV28 and TRBJ2-7; TRBD2 matches at 11 bases. In DNA form, the CDR3 reads TGTGCCAGCAGTACCTTAGCGGGAGGGCCCCACGAGCAGTACTTC. Translating it yields CASSTLAGGPHEQYF.